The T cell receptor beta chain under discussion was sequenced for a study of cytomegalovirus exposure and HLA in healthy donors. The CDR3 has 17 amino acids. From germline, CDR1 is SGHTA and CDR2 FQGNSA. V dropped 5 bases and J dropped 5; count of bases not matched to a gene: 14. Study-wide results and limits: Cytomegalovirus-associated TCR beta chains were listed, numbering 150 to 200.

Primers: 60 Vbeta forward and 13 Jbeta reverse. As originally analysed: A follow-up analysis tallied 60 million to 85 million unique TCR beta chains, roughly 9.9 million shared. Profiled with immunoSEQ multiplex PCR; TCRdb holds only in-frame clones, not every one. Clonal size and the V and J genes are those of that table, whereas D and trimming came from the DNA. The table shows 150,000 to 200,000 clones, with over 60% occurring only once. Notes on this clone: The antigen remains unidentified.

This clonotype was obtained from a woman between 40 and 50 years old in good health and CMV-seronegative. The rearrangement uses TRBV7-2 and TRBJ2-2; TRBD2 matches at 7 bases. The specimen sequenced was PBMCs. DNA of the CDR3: TGTGCCAGCAGCCTCAATCGGGGGAGGGCGGGTACCGGGGAGCTGTTTTTT. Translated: CASSLNRGRAGTGELFF.